These T cell receptor beta chains were read from a single sample in a study of T cells in Graves' hyperthyroidism and ophthalmopathy. One entry per CDR3 protein results from TCRdb running MiXCR on the multiplex PCR reads. The sample has approximately 400,000 distinct CDR3 sequences, 20% to 25% seen once. Sample: blood. The receptors were sampled from a man aged 50-60 years with Graves' hyperthyroidism. The CDR3 runs from the conserved cysteine through the conserved F or W. The D gene is left open where the match is weak. Clone size appears in some rows only: once, few, many, or a class for an expanded clone.

j_call: TRBJ2-3; v_call: TRBV6-1; d_call: -; clone_size: few; cdr3_nt: TGTGCCAGCAGTCCCCTCTGGGATACGCAGTATTTT; cdr3_aa: CASSPLWDTQYF
j_call: TRBJ2-1; v_call: TRBV30; d_call: TRBD2; clone_size: -; cdr3_nt: TGTGCCTGGAGTGGACTAGCGGGAGAGGAAGAGCAGTTCTTC; cdr3_aa: CAWSGLAGEEEQFF
j_call: TRBJ1-2; v_call: TRBV30; d_call: -; clone_size: -; cdr3_nt: TGTGCCTGGACAGGGTTTAATACGGTCTATGGCTACACCTTC; cdr3_aa: CAWTGFNTVYGYTF
j_call: TRBJ1-1; v_call: TRBV20-1; d_call: -; clone_size: -; cdr3_nt: TGCAGTGCTAGAGAAGGGGGTCCCAACACTGAAGCTTTCTTT; cdr3_aa: CSAREGGPNTEAFF
j_call: TRBJ2-7; v_call: TRBV11-3; d_call: -; clone_size: -; cdr3_nt: TGTGCCAGCAGCTTAGGGGTCTCAAAAGCGGGCGAGCAGTACTTC; cdr3_aa: CASSLGVSKAGEQYF
j_call: TRBJ1-2; v_call: TRBV24-1; d_call: TRBD1; clone_size: -; cdr3_nt: TGTGCCACCAGTGATCCCGGGACAGGGATAAGAGGCTACACCTTC; cdr3_aa: CATSDPGTGIRGYTF
j_call: TRBJ1-1; v_call: TRBV11-2; d_call: -; clone_size: many; cdr3_nt: TGTGCCAGCAGCTGGTCAGGGTTCAGCACTGAAGCTTTCTTT; cdr3_aa: CASSWSGFSTEAFF
j_call: TRBJ2-5; v_call: TRBV12-5; d_call: TRBD2; clone_size: many; cdr3_nt: TGTGCTAGTGGTCCAAGCGGGAGTGAGACCCAGTACTTC; cdr3_aa: CASGPSGSETQYF
j_call: TRBJ2-2; v_call: TRBV6-2/TRBV6-3; d_call: TRBD1; clone_size: few; cdr3_nt: TGTGCCAGCAGTTACCAGGGGGTAGGGACCGGGGAGCTGTTTTTT; cdr3_aa: CASSYQGVGTGELFF
j_call: TRBJ2-3; v_call: TRBV12-3/TRBV12-4; d_call: TRBD2; clone_size: -; cdr3_nt: TGTGCCAGCACCACTGGACTAGATCCAGATACGCAGTATTTT; cdr3_aa: CASTTGLDPDTQYF
j_call: TRBJ2-5; v_call: TRBV20-1; d_call: -; clone_size: many; cdr3_nt: TGCAGTGCGCCGACCGGAGAGACCCAGTACTTC; cdr3_aa: CSAPTGETQYF
j_call: TRBJ2-7; v_call: TRBV6-1; d_call: -; clone_size: many; cdr3_nt: TGTGCCAGCAGTGAGGGCCCCAGCTCCTACGAGCAGTACTTC; cdr3_aa: CASSEGPSSYEQYF
j_call: TRBJ1-3; v_call: TRBV2; d_call: -; clone_size: -; cdr3_nt: TGTGCCAGCAGTGAATACGGGCAGGAGAACGGAAACACCATATATTTT; cdr3_aa: CASSEYGQENGNTIYF
j_call: TRBJ2-7; v_call: TRBV7-9; d_call: -; clone_size: few; cdr3_nt: TGTGCCAGCAGCTTAACCCCGTCAGAGGTGCAGTACTTC; cdr3_aa: CASSLTPSEVQYF